The clone carrying this T cell receptor (beta chain) was observed a handful of times. What it binds is not known. Losses at the gene ends were 4 bases for V and 2 bases for J; bases not matched to a gene: 9. Germline V gene sequence: CDR1 SGHDT, CDR2 YYEEEE. There are 16 residues in the CDR3. These data originate in a study of vaccination effects on CD4 cells after COVID-19. Using immunoSEQ multiplex PCR, the repertoire was profiled, and TCRdb retains in-frame clones only, with some absent. Of about 45,000 clones listed, approximately 81% were seen once; the top ten hold approximately 28%. In the ViraFEST assay, antigen-specific CD4+ clonotypes were identified by expansion after peptide-pool stimulation. Cultured cells yielded isolated CD4+ T cells after 10 days. The person's infection with SARS-CoV-2, confirmed by PCR, took place between March and December 2020. A half-volume exchange with IL-2 medium occurred on days 3 and 7.

J is TRBJ1-2 and V is TRBV5-6; TRBD1 matches 9 bases. This sequence was found in a human donor who had a prior SARS-CoV-2 infection. Sequenced material: CD4+ T cells from PBMCs cultured with a peptide pool, taken before COVID-19 vaccination. In nucleotides, the CDR3 is TGTGCCAGCAGCCCCATCCCGGGACAGGGAAACTATGGCTACACCTTC. Translating gives CASSPIPGQGNYGYTF.